Sequencing of this TCR beta chain was carried out in a study of T cell responses to AZD1222 COVID-19 vaccine. Study information: Second doses that came at about 4 or about 12 weeks were put together. Regarding the study as a whole: Vaccine-associated CD4 TCRs ranged over spike, dominating at 160-218 and 743-854.

About this clone itself: What it binds is unknown.

CDR3 length equals 13 residues. V lost 0 bases to trimming and J lost 4 bases, with 4 bases between them. Per germline, CDR1 ENHRY and CDR2 SYGVKD. This table comes from immunoSEQ multiplex PCR, and its TCRdb copy is limited to in-frame clones, with some not included. Of more than 95,000 clones listed, roughly 88% are singletons. The sequence was obtained from an adult in good health. The chain is built from TRBV10-3 and TRBJ1-5; no clear D gene. The input for sequencing was peripheral blood, taken on day 0 of AZD1222 vaccination. The CDR3 reads CAISESPNQPQHF. CDR3 DNA: TGTGCCATCAGTGAGTCCCCTAATCAGCCCCAGCATTTT.